This T cell receptor beta chain stems from a study of human T cells and chemical hapten exposure. General study points: Patch test score rose with PT1 expanded TCR count, significant at thresholds 8, 16 and 32, not 4.

Treatment in this sample: therapeutic diphenylcyclopropenone sensitization with weekly scalp DPC. About this clonotype: Its specificity is unknown.

The CDR3 consists of 13 residues. Trimming took 7 bases from V and 5 from J, leaving 14 bases between them. Germline assignment: CDR1 MDHEN and CDR2 SYDVKM. For the library, individual cDNA molecules each received unique molecular identifiers. Each CDR3 protein gets one entry after TCRdb re-called the reads with MiXCR. The sample lists some 300 distinct CDR3 sequences; approximately 49% were seen once. The V call is TRBV28, the J call TRBJ2-5; weak D call: TRBD2 (6 bases). This receptor was identified in an adult with alopecia areata. Some clones in this sample may be carry-over from other donors' samples. This table probably holds off-target reads from a library built for another chain. Sample: whole blood, taken before DPC sensitization or 2, 6, or about 24 weeks after (not recorded which). The CDR3 reads CASTLGGSETQYF. The CDR3 nucleotides read TGTGCCAGCACCCTCGGGGGATCGGAGACCCAGTACTTC.